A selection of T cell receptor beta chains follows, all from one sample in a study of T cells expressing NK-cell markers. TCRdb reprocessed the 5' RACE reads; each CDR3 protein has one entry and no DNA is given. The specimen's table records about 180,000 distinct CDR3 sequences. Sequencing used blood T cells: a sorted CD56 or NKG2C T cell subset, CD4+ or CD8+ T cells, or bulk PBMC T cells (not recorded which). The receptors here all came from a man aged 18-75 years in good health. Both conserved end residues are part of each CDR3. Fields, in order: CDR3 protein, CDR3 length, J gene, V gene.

CDR3aa: CASMPGGNYGYTF
len: 13
j_gene: TRBJ1-2
v_gene: TRBV12-3/TRBV12-4

CDR3aa: CASSELVGTWNEQFF
len: 15
j_gene: TRBJ2-1
v_gene: TRBV2

CDR3aa: CASSQRAEAFF
len: 11
j_gene: TRBJ1-1
v_gene: TRBV4-1

CDR3aa: CASSLIKTSTDTQYF
len: 15
j_gene: TRBJ2-3
v_gene: TRBV28

CDR3aa: CASSGGWFETQYF
len: 13
j_gene: TRBJ2-5
v_gene: TRBV6-6

CDR3aa: CAISETGHPNTEAFF
len: 15
j_gene: TRBJ1-1
v_gene: TRBV10-3

CDR3aa: CASSPGRSSRDTQYF
len: 15
j_gene: TRBJ2-3
v_gene: TRBV7-9

CDR3aa: CASSFGGVGNTIYF
len: 14
j_gene: TRBJ1-3
v_gene: TRBV27

CDR3aa: CASSIRGQIAETQYF
len: 15
j_gene: TRBJ2-5
v_gene: TRBV7-8

CDR3aa: CASSSQGGQGTYEQYF
len: 16
j_gene: TRBJ2-7
v_gene: TRBV7-8

CDR3aa: CSARDGGGLIYEQYF
len: 15
j_gene: TRBJ2-7
v_gene: TRBV20-1

CDR3aa: CASSSGNTGGQPSYNEQFF
len: 19
j_gene: TRBJ2-1
v_gene: TRBV11-1

CDR3aa: CASSLGRGAYEQYF
len: 14
j_gene: TRBJ2-7
v_gene: TRBV7-7

CDR3aa: CASGSRGWGSPLHF
len: 14
j_gene: TRBJ1-6
v_gene: TRBV28

CDR3aa: CASSQPGDTQYF
len: 12
j_gene: TRBJ2-3
v_gene: TRBV16

CDR3aa: CATSRDLEGAAWQYF
len: 15
j_gene: TRBJ2-7
v_gene: TRBV15

CDR3aa: CASSVDPGQMNTGELFF
len: 17
j_gene: TRBJ2-2
v_gene: TRBV9

CDR3aa: CASSHGKSYGYTF
len: 13
j_gene: TRBJ1-2
v_gene: TRBV2

CDR3aa: CASSPPADTASSTDTQYF
len: 18
j_gene: TRBJ2-3
v_gene: TRBV18

CDR3aa: CASSPPGAYEQFF
len: 13
j_gene: TRBJ2-1
v_gene: TRBV6-1

CDR3aa: CSVEGQGWTDTQYF
len: 14
j_gene: TRBJ2-3
v_gene: TRBV29-1

CDR3aa: CASSPGQGRGYTF
len: 13
j_gene: TRBJ1-2
v_gene: TRBV6-2/TRBV6-3

CDR3aa: CASSVEIDTQYF
len: 12
j_gene: TRBJ2-3
v_gene: TRBV2